This T cell receptor beta chain was identified in a study of cytomegalovirus exposure and HLA in healthy donors. The repertoire was sequenced with immunoSEQ multiplex PCR; TCRdb's copy has only in-frame clones and lacks some. The repertoire has more than 85,000 clones, about nine tenths of them found once; the top ten carry more than 2%. An approximately 120-subject validation cohort, separate from the roughly 670-subject first cohort, supplied the donors. The CDR3 covers 16 residues. The trim removed 5 bases at V and 6 bases at J, leaving 13 bases unmatched. Germline V gene sequence: CDR1 SGHVS, CDR2 FNYEAQ. The sample holds one count of this clone.

Sequencing was carried out using PBMCs. The V call is TRBV7-6, the J call TRBJ2-1, with 7 bases matching TRBD2. This TCR was sampled from a woman aged 18-29 years in good health and CMV-seronegative. In DNA form, the CDR3 reads TGTGCCAGCAGCATTACGACTAGCTCCATGGGCAATGAGCAGTTCTTC. This sequence encodes CASSITTSSMGNEQFF.